Following are 13 T cell receptor beta chains from one sample sequenced in a study of blood T cell repertoires in COVID-19. The table came from immunoSEQ multiplex PCR; TCRdb's copy has only in-frame clones and leaves some out. The data hold some 130,000 clones, with approximately 81% observed a single time. What was sequenced was PBMCs or T cells enriched from blood (not recorded which). The receptor source for this set is a man aged 40-55 years with acute COVID-19.

V usage is TRBV29-1 and J usage is TRBJ1-5; no definite D call. The V end lost 0 bases, the J end lost 6 bases, and 6 bases lay between the germline ends. CDR1 and CDR2 from the germline V gene are SQVTM and ANQGSEA. This CDR3 contains 12 residues. The CDR3 protein is CSVEDAGQPQHF. CDR3 sequence (DNA): TGCAGCGTTGAAGATGCAGGTCAGCCCCAGCATTTT.

CDR3 protein: CASSYSYRTGNEQFF. For the CDR3, the DNA is TGTGCCAGCAGTTACTCGTACAGGACAGGTAATGAGCAGTTCTTC. This sequence joins TRBV6-6 and TRBJ2-1; 7 positions match TRBD1. Germline V gives CDR1 MNHNY, CDR2 SVGAGI (reference sequence). V lost 0 bases and J lost 7; bases outside the gene matches: 6. The CDR3 length is 15 residues.

V and J are TRBV7-9 and TRBJ2-2; D is possibly TRBD1 (6 bases). The V end was cut by 2 bases, the J end by 7 bases, with 11 bases between. Looked up from germline, CDR1 is SEHNR and CDR2 is FQNEAQ (reference sequence). This CDR3 contains 14 residues. CDR3 in amino acids: CASSLNSGDGELFF. For the CDR3, the DNA is TGTGCCAGCAGCTTAAACTCAGGGGACGGGGAGCTGTTTTTT.

The V gene is TRBV5-4, the J gene TRBJ2-3, with TRBD1 identical over 7 bases. From germline, CDR1 is SGHNT and CDR2 YYREEE (reference sequence). Trimming at V came to 3 bases and at J to 4 bases, leaving 11 bases not matched to a gene. The CDR3 has 16 residues. The CDR3 is CASSSASGTVPDTQYF. The CDR3 nucleotides are TGTGCCAGCAGCTCTGCATCCGGGACAGTGCCAGATACGCAGTATTTT.

This clone was counted a single time. V gene TRBV11-2 combines with J gene TRBJ1-2; weak D call: TRBD1 (5 bases). Trimming stripped 3 bases from V and 4 bases from J, with 9 bases between. CDR3 length: 13 amino acids. Germline V gene sequence: CDR1 SGHAT, CDR2 FQNNGV. DNA for the CDR3: TGTGCCAGCAGCTTGGGGGGAGGCTATGGCTACACCTTC. Its protein product is CASSLGGGYGYTF.

This chain links TRBV7-2 with TRBJ2-4, with a tentative D call TRBD1 (5 bases). The CDR3 runs 19 residues. Deletions cut 5 bases from V and 7 bases from J, with 30 bases between. The germline gives CDR1 SGHTA, CDR2 FQGNSA. CDR3 DNA: TGTGCCAGCAGCGCCGATACGAGAATAACTGGGGCCTTTCGGAACATTCAGTACTTC. It codes for CASSADTRITGAFRNIQYF.

The CDR3 region has the DNA TGTGCCAGCAGCCAGGGGGGAGGGGGCACCGGGGAGCTGTTTTTT. Translation gives CASSQGGGGTGELFF. The chain employs TRBV3-1 (or the pseudogene TRBV3-2) and TRBJ2-2, with D perhaps matching TRBD2 (7 bases). Trimming cost V 3 bases and J 4 bases, with 12 bases left between them. The germline gives CDR1 LGHDT, CDR2 YNNKEL (reference sequence). CDR3 length: 15 residues.

The chain employs TRBV4-3 and TRBJ2-7, with TRBD2 matching 7 bases. The V segment lost 1 base and the J segment 4 bases; nucleotides outside the gene matches: 4. CDR1 is LGHNA and CDR2 is YSLEER in the germline V gene. The CDR3 length is 14 residues. CDR3 DNA: TGCGCCAGCAGCCAAGGACTAGCTGAATACGAGCAGTACTTC. Its translation is CASSQGLAEYEQYF.

The CDR3 protein is CASSDLTSPPIDTQYF. The CDR3 region has the DNA TGTGCCAGCAGTGACCTGACTAGCCCCCCAATAGATACGCAGTATTTT. This chain uses TRBV25-1 with TRBJ2-3; TRBD2 agrees at 7 bases. V lost 3 bases, J lost 5 bases, and 11 bases stayed unmatched. The CDR3 length is 16 residues. Germline V gene data show CDR1 as MGHDK and CDR2 as SYGVNS.

The V call is TRBV9, the J call TRBJ2-7; 10 nucleotides agree with TRBD2. The CDR3 runs to 16 residues. Unmatched junction bases numbered 6, after V lost 3 bases and J lost 0 bases. The V gene's germline CDR1 is SGDLS and CDR2 YYNGEE. The CDR3 reads CASSARTSGSSYEQYF. The CDR3 region has the DNA TGTGCCAGCAGCGCTAGGACTAGCGGCAGCTCCTACGAGCAGTACTTC.

The chain couples TRBV7-8 to TRBJ2-4; weak D call: TRBD1 (5 bases). This CDR3 comprises 14 residues. Trimming removed 0 bases at V and 6 bases at J, with 9 bases between. The germline gives CDR1 SGHVS, CDR2 FQNEAQ. This chain's CDR3 is CASSLAMDTNIQYF. The CDR3 DNA sequence: TGTGCCAGCAGCTTAGCGATGGACACAAACATTCAGTACTTC.

J is TRBJ2-2 and V is TRBV10-2; D not certain. The germline V and J ends were trimmed by 1 base and 0 bases, with 9 bases remaining between them. This CDR3 is 16 amino acids long. CDR1 is WSHSY and CDR2 is SAAADI in the germline V gene. CDR3: CASSEFGSPNTGELFF. The CDR3 DNA reads as TGCGCCAGCAGTGAGTTTGGTAGTCCGAACACCGGGGAGCTGTTTTTT.

The chain uses TRBV7-9 and TRBJ1-1, with D perhaps TRBD1 (6 bases). CDR3 length: 14 residues. Trimming stripped 7 bases from V and 1 base from J, with 13 bases between. Germline-derived CDR1 and CDR2 are SEHNR and FQNEAQ (reference sequence). The DNA for the CDR3 is TGTGCCAGCACCATAAAGGACAGGAACACTGAAGCTTTCTTT. It yields the protein CASTIKDRNTEAFF.